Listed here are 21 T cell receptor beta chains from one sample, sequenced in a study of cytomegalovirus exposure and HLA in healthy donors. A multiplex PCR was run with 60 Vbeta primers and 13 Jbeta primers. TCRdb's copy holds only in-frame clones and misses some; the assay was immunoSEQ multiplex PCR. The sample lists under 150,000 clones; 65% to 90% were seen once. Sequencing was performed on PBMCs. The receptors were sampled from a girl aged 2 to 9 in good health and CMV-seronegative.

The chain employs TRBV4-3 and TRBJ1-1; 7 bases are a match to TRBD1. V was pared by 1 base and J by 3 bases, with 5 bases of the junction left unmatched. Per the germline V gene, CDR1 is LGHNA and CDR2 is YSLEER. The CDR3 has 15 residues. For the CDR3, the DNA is TGCGCCAGCAGCCAAGGACAGGGTCTTTACACTGAAGCTTTCTTT. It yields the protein CASSQGQGLYTEAFF.

The DNA of the CDR3 is TGCGCCAGCCGGACTAGCGGGAGGGCCTCCCCCATCACAGATACGCAGTATTTT. Residues: CASRTSGRASPITDTQYF. This chain uses TRBV10-1 with TRBJ2-3, with 15 bases that match TRBD2. Per germline, CDR1 WNHNN and CDR2 SYGVQD (reference sequence). V was clipped by 8 bases and J by 2 bases; unmatched bases: 11. There are 18 residues in the CDR3.

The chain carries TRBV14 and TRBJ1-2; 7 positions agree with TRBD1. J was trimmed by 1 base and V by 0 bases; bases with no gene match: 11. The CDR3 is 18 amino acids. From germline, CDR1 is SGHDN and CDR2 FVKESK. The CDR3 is CASSQELLRDSYNYGYTF. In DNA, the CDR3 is TGTGCCAGCAGCCAAGAACTTCTCCGGGACAGCTATAACTATGGCTACACCTTC. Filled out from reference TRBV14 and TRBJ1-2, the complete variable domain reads EAGVTQFPSHSVIEKGQTVTLRCDPISGHDNLYWYRRVMGKEIKFLLHFVKESKQDESGMPNNRFLAERTGGTYSTLKVQPAELEDSGVYFCASSQELLRDSYNYGYTFGSGTRLTVV.

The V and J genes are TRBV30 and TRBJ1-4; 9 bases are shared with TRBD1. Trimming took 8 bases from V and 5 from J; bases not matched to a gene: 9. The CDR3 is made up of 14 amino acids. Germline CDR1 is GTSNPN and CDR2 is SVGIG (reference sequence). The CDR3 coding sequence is TGTGCCGCTAGAGGGACAGGGTGGAATGAAAAACTGTTTTTT. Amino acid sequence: CAARGTGWNEKLFF.

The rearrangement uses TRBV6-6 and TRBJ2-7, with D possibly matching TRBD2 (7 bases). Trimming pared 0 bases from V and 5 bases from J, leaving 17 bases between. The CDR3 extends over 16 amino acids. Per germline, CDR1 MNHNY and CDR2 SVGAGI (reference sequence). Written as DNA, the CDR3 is TGTGCCAGCAGTTACTCGGGGGGGGCGCAGGCGGACGAGCAGTACTTC. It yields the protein CASSYSGGAQADEQYF.

Here the CDR3 reads CASSERLAGEEDTQYF. The CDR3 DNA follows: TGTGCCAGCAGTGAACGATTAGCGGGGGAAGAAGATACGCAGTATTTT. The chain employs TRBV6-1 and TRBJ2-3, with TRBD2 identical over 9 bases. The germline V gene has CDR1 MNHNS and CDR2 SASEGT. This CDR3 has 16 amino acids. J lost 5 bases, V lost 2 bases, and 8 bases had no gene match.

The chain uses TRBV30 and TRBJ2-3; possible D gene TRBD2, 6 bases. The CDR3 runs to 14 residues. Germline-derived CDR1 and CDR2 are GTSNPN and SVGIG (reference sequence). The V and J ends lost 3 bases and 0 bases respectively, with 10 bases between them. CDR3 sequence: CAWSPGTSTDTQYF. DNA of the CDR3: TGTGCCTGGAGCCCCGGGACTAGCACAGATACGCAGTATTTT.

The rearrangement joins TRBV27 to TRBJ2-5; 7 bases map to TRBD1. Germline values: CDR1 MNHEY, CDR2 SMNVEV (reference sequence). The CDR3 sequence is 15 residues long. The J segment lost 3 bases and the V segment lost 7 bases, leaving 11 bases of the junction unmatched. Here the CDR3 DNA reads TGTGCCAGCAAACCCACGAGGGACAGAGAAGAGACCCAGTACTTC. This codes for CASKPTRDREETQYF.

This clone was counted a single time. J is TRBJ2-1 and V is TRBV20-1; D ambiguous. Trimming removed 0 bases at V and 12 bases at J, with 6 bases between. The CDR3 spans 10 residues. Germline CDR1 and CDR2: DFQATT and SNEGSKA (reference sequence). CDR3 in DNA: TGCAGTGCTAGAGATCCGTTGCAGTTCTTC. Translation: CSARDPLQFF.

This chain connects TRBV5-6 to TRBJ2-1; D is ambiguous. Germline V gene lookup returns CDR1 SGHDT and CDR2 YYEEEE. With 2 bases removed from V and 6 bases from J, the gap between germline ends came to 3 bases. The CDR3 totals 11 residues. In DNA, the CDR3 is TGTGCCAGCAGCTTCGGCAATGAGCAGTTCTTC. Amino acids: CASSFGNEQFF.

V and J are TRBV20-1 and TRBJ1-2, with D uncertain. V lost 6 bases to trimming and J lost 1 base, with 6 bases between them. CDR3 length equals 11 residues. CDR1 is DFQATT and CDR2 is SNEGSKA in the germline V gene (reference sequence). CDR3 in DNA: TGCAGTGCCGAGGGTAACTATGGCTACACCTTC. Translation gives CSAEGNYGYTF.

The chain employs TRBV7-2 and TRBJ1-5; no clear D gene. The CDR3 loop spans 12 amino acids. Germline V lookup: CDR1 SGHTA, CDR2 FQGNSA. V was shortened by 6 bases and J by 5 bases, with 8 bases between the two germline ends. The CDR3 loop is CASSEVDQPQHF. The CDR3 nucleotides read TGTGCCAGCAGTGAGGTCGATCAGCCCCAGCATTTT.

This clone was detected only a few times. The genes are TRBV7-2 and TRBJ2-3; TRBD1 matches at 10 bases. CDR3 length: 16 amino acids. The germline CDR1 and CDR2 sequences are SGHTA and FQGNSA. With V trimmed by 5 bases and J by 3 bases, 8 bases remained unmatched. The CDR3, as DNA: TGTGCCAGCAGCATATACCGGGACAGGGGTACAGATACGCAGTATTTT. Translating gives CASSIYRDRGTDTQYF.

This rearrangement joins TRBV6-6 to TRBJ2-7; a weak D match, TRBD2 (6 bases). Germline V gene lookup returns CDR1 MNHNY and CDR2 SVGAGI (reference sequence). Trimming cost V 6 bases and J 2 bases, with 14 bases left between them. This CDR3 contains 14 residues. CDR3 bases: TGTGCCAGCAGGGGGCGGGGAGCCGCCTACGAGCAGTACTTC. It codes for CASRGRGAAYEQYF.

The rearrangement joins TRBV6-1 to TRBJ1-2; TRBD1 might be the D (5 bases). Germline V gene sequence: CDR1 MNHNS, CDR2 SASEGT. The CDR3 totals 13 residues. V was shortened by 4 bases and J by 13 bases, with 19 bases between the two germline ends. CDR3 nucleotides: TGTGCCAGCAGTGTATCACCTCAAGGGGTGGGCACCTTC. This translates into CASSVSPQGVGTF.

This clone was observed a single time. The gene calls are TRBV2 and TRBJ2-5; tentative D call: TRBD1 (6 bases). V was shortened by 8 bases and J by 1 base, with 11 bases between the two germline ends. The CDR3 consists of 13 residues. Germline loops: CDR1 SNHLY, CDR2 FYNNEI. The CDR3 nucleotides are TGTGCCAGCTGGGGACAACTCCAAGAGACCCAGTACTTC. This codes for CASWGQLQETQYF.

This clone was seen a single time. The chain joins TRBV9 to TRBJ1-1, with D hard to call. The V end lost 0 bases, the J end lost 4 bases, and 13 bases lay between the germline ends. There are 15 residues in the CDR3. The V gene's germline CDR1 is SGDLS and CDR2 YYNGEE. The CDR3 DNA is TGTGCCAGCAGCGTAGCGGGGAGTCTGGGCACTGAAGCTTTCTTT. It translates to CASSVAGSLGTEAFF.

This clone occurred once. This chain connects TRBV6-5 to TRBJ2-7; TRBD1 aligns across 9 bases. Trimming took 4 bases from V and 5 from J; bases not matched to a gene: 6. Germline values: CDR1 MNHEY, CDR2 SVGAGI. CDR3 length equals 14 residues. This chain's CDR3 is CASSLRTGVHEQYF. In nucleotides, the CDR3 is TGTGCCAGCAGTTTAAGGACAGGGGTGCACGAGCAGTACTTC.

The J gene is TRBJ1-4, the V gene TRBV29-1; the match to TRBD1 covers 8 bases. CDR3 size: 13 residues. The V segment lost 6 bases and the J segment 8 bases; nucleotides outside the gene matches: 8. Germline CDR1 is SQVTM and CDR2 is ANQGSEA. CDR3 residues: CSVQTGDGEKLFF. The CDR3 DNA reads TGCAGCGTCCAGACAGGGGATGGAGAAAAACTGTTTTTT.

This CDR3 is CASSVGTAYGYTF. DNA for the CDR3: TGTGCCAGCAGCGTAGGGACAGCCTATGGCTACACCTTC. V and J are TRBV9 and TRBJ1-2; weak D call: TRBD1 (6 bases). The CDR3 sequence is 13 residues long. Germline V gene lookup returns CDR1 SGDLS and CDR2 YYNGEE. Between the trimmed V and J ends, which lost 0 bases and 4 bases, there was a span of 7 bases.

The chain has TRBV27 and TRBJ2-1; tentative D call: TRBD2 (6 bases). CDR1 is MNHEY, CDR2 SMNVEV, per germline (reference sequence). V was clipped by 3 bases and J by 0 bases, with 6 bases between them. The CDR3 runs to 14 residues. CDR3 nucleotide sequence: TGTGCCAGCAGTTTCGGGAGCTCCTACAATGAGCAGTTCTTC. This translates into CASSFGSSYNEQFF.